These 8 T cell receptor beta chains were sequenced from one sample in a study of shared clonotypes between healthy human individuals. Repertoires were generated with immunoSEQ multiplex PCR, while TCRdb's copy carries only in-frame clones and drops some. The data show 600,000 to 800,000 clones, 72% seen once. Sequencing input: memory CD4+ T cells sorted from blood. Subset indicated: CD45RA-negative fraction. These receptors were collected from a woman in her 30s in good health.

The chain recombines TRBV25-1 with TRBJ1-5; D perhaps matches TRBD1 (6 bases). The germline V gene has CDR1 MGHDK and CDR2 SYGVNS. Between the trimmed V and J ends, which lost 3 bases and 4 bases, there was a span of 16 bases. The CDR3 totals 16 residues. The CDR3 region has the DNA TGTGCCAGCAGTGACAGGACAGATCGCCCTAATCAGCCCCAGCATTTT. Translation gives CASSDRTDRPNQPQHF.

This clone was seen only a few times. This chain uses TRBV28 with TRBJ1-1, with no clear D. V was shortened by 4 bases and J by 5 bases, with 17 bases between the two germline ends. The CDR3 has 15 residues. Germline loops: CDR1 MDHEN, CDR2 SYDVKM. This CDR3 reads CASSSPTEGSTEAFF. For the CDR3, the DNA is TGTGCCAGCAGTTCCCCGACGGAGGGAAGTACTGAAGCTTTCTTT.

This rearrangement joins TRBV15 to TRBJ2-5; a possible D gene is TRBD2 (5 bases). Germline CDR1 is LNHNV and CDR2 is YYDKDF (reference sequence). Trimming took off 4 bases at V and 5 bases at J, with 11 bases between the two ends. The CDR3 consists of 13 residues. The CDR3 sequence is CATSNGMGETQYF. Here the CDR3 DNA reads TGTGCCACCAGCAACGGGATGGGGGAGACCCAGTACTTC.

The genes are TRBV5-4 and TRBJ2-5, with D possibly being TRBD2 (5 bases). The CDR3 runs 15 residues. Germline assignment: CDR1 SGHNT and CDR2 YYREEE (reference sequence). Trimming removed 5 bases from V and 0 bases from J, with 14 bases in between. CDR3 bases: TGTGCCAGCAGATTAAATCTCGGGGACCAAGAGACCCAGTACTTC. The encoded protein is CASRLNLGDQETQYF.

A few counts support this clone. This chain links TRBV2 with TRBJ2-7, with 11 bases fitting TRBD2. The CDR3 covers 15 residues. Germline assignment: CDR1 SNHLY and CDR2 FYNNEI. Unmatched junction bases numbered 8, after V lost 6 bases and J lost 4 bases. The CDR3 here is CASRKPGTSGYEQYF. For the CDR3, the DNA is TGTGCCAGCAGGAAACCCGGGACTAGCGGATACGAGCAGTACTTC.

This chain uses TRBV18 with TRBJ2-7; TRBD1 might be the D (5 bases). The ends were cut back, 0 bases at V and 4 bases at J, with 7 bases in the middle. CDR3 length equals 13 residues. The germline CDR1 and CDR2 sequences are KGHSH and LQKENI. The CDR3 DNA follows: TGTGCCAGCTCACCACCGGGGCAGTACGAGCAGTACTTC. The encoded protein is CASSPPGQYEQYF.

This clone was observed a handful of times. The chain employs TRBV14 and TRBJ2-5; the D gene is possibly TRBD2 (6 bases). Trimming left V 4 bases short and J 7 bases short, with 13 bases between. The germline gives CDR1 SGHDN, CDR2 FVKESK. There are 13 residues in the CDR3. CDR3 bases: TGTGCCAGCAGCCGCGGGGTTATTCCGACCCAGTACTTC. Translation gives CASSRGVIPTQYF.

V is TRBV19 and J is TRBJ2-3; TRBD1 aligns across 8 bases. CDR1 is LNHDA, CDR2 SQIVND, per germline (reference sequence). The CDR3 is made up of 14 amino acids. V dropped 4 bases and J dropped 6; count of bases not matched to a gene: 6. The CDR3 here is CASSTSGTGDTQYF. Here the CDR3 DNA reads TGTGCCAGTAGTACCTCCGGGACAGGTGATACGCAGTATTTT.